Shown below are 8 T cell receptor beta chains from a single sample sequenced in a study of T-cell reconstitution after alpha-beta-depleted transplantation in children. Unique molecular identifiers were incorporated during preparation of the TCRbeta library. TCRdb reprocessed the PCR reads via MiXCR and lists one record per CDR3 protein. The sample holds tens of thousands of distinct CDR3 sequences, around 4.7% seen once. The source material was PBMCs, mostly from graft donor cells, sampled 180 days after TCRalphabeta/CD19-depleted stem cell transplant. These TCRs come from a boy in the first two years of life who had a stem cell transplant for acute myeloid leukemia, so the T cells may come from the graft donor.

The chain links TRBV18 to TRBJ1-1; D is ambiguous. V was cut by 3 bases and J by 1 base, with 6 bases left in between. Per the germline V gene, CDR1 is KGHSH and CDR2 is LQKENI. CDR3 size: 13 residues. The chain's CDR3 is CASSPLGNTEAFF. The DNA of the CDR3 is TGTGCCAGCTCACCGTTAGGGAACACTGAAGCTTTCTTT. Together with reference TRBV18 and TRBJ1-1, the CDR3 gives the full variable domain: NAGVMQNPRHLVRRRGQEARLRCSPMKGHSHVYWYRQLPEEGLKFMVYLQKENIIDESGMPKERFSAEFPKEGPSILRIQQVVRGDSAAYFCASSPLGNTEAFFGQGTRLTVV.

This clonotype was observed many times. V gene TRBV7-9 combines with J gene TRBJ2-1; D not certain. Germline assignment: CDR1 SEHNR and CDR2 FQNEAQ (reference sequence). The CDR3 is 13 residues long. V lost 1 base and J 5 bases, leaving 6 bases between the germline ends. CDR3 residues: CASSLDSDNEQFF. CDR3 DNA sequence: TGTGCCAGCAGCTTAGATTCCGACAATGAGCAGTTCTTC.

At least ten counts were recorded for this clonotype. The V and J genes are TRBV7-2 and TRBJ2-1; D unresolved. The germline CDR1 and CDR2 sequences are SGHTA and FQGNSA. V was trimmed by 5 bases and J by 8 bases, leaving 13 bases between them. The CDR3 spans 13 residues. DNA of the CDR3: TGTGCCAGCAGCCATGAACGTATCTATGAGCAGTTCTTC. It is translated as CASSHERIYEQFF.

Ten or more counts support this clonotype. V is TRBV29-1 and J is TRBJ2-7; 8 nucleotides align to TRBD1. The CDR3 totals 14 residues. Germline CDR1 is SQVTM and CDR2 is ANQGSEA. After removal of 6 bases from V and 1 base from J, the junction contained 8 bases not matched to a gene. CDR3 region: CSVVPGQVSYEQYF. CDR3 nucleotides: TGCAGCGTCGTTCCGGGACAGGTGTCCTACGAGCAGTACTTC.

This clonotype was detected many times. The V call is TRBV25-1, the J call TRBJ2-7, with 9 nucleotides matching TRBD1. The CDR3 is made up of 15 amino acids. CDR1 and CDR2 (germline): MGHDK, SYGVNS. The trim removed 0 bases at V and 6 bases at J, leaving 6 bases unmatched. The DNA for the CDR3 is TGTGCCAGCAGTGAATATTACAGGGGGCAACGCGAGCAGTACTTC. This encodes CASSEYYRGQREQYF.

This clonotype was seen many times. The chain links TRBV5-5 to TRBJ1-1; 9 nucleotides match TRBD1. Trimming took 5 bases from V and 4 from J; bases not matched to a gene: 6. This CDR3 has 14 residues. Germline V CDR1 and CDR2: SGHKS, YYEKEE (reference sequence). This CDR3 reads CASSEGTGITEAFF. In nucleotides, the CDR3 is TGTGCCAGCAGTGAGGGGACAGGGATCACTGAAGCTTTCTTT.

V gene TRBV7-6 combines with J gene TRBJ1-1; 10 nucleotides align to TRBD1. The V segment lost 1 base and the J segment 8 bases; nucleotides outside the gene matches: 10. CDR1 is SGHVS and CDR2 is FNYEAQ in the germline V gene. The length of the CDR3 is 16 residues. CDR3 bases: TGTGCCAGCAGCTTAGTTCCAGGGACAGGGGATTGGGAAGCTTTCTTT. Amino acid sequence: CASSLVPGTGDWEAFF.

This clonotype was seen many times. The chain joins TRBV7-7 to TRBJ2-3; the D gene is possibly TRBD2 (6 bases). Germline CDR1 is SSHAT and CDR2 is FNYEAQ (reference sequence). The CDR3 is made up of 15 amino acids. Deletions cut 5 bases from V and 2 bases from J, with 14 bases between. Written as DNA, the CDR3 is TGTGCCAGCAGCGCCGGGACTCCCCTCACAGATACGCAGTATTTT. Protein product: CASSAGTPLTDTQYF.